Presented here are 10 T cell receptor beta chains from one specimen sequenced in a study of Graves' ophthalmopathy and Graves' hyperthyroidism. Researchers took RNA transcripts and amplified TCR beta CDR3 regions from them. An opening RT-PCR round employed HTBI primers and preceded a second-round multiplex PCR. Using its own MiXCR run on the multiplex PCR reads, TCRdb lists one record per CDR3 protein. The table has hundreds of thousands of distinct CDR3 sequences, over 20% seen once; the top ten hold more than 5.5%. The sequencing sample was made of peripheral blood. These receptor sequences come from a woman under 30 with stable Graves' hyperthyroidism. Some clones in this sample may be carry-over from other donors' samples.

This clonotype appeared a single time. The chain employs TRBV28 and TRBJ2-7, with a weak D call TRBD2 (6 bases). Germline V lookup: CDR1 MDHEN, CDR2 SYDVKM. The ends were cut back, 2 bases at V and 4 bases at J, with 12 bases in the middle. This CDR3 contains 14 residues. CDR3 DNA sequence: TGTGCCAGCAGTTTAGTATCGGGGGTTTACGAGCAGTACTTC. The encoded protein is CASSLVSGVYEQYF.

Ten or more counts support this clonotype. The V call is TRBV6-1, the J call TRBJ1-2; D ambiguous. This CDR3 has 13 amino acids. Germline V gene data show CDR1 as MNHNS and CDR2 as SASEGT. Trimming left V 4 bases short and J 8 bases short, with 14 bases between. CDR3 DNA: TGTGCCAGCAGTGTCAGGACTGGCGACGGCTACACCTTC. This gives the protein CASSVRTGDGYTF.

This clonotype was seen repeatedly, ten times or more. The gene calls are TRBV2 and TRBJ2-5; D gene uncertain. Germline-derived CDR1 and CDR2 are SNHLY and FYNNEI. This CDR3 contains 12 residues. Trimming stripped 7 bases from V and 9 bases from J, with 15 bases between. CDR3 amino acids: CASKLEKTAQYF. The CDR3 bases are TGTGCCAGCAAGCTCGAGAAAACGGCCCAGTACTTC. The full variable domain, its missing parts supplied by reference TRBV2 and TRBJ2-5, is EPEVTQTPSHQVTQMGQEVILRCVPISNHLYFYWYRQILGQKVEFLVSFYNNEISEKSEIFDDQFSVERPDGSNFTLKIRSTKLEDSAMYFCASKLEKTAQYFGPGTRLLVL.

This clonotype was seen a few times. This chain joins TRBV12-5 and TRBJ1-1; D might be TRBD1 (6 bases). The CDR3 extends over 14 amino acids. Germline V lookup: CDR1 LGHNT, CDR2 FRNRAP. Deletions cut 4 bases from V and 0 bases from J, with 9 bases between. Here the CDR3 DNA reads TGTGCTAGTGGTTCCGGGGGGCTGAACACTGAAGCTTTCTTT. Amino acids: CASGSGGLNTEAFF. The full variable domain, its missing parts supplied by reference TRBV12-5 and TRBJ1-1, is DARVTQTPRHKVTEMGQEVTMRCQPILGHNTVFWYRQTMMQGLELLAYFRNRAPLDDSGMPKDRFSAEMPDATLATLKIQPSEPRDSAVYFCASGSGGLNTEAFFGQGTRLTVV.

The chain combines TRBV10-1 with TRBJ2-4; D gene unclear. This CDR3 has 15 residues. The germline V gene has CDR1 WNHNN and CDR2 SYGVQD (reference sequence). The V end was cut by 3 bases, the J end by 0 bases, with 9 bases between. CDR3 bases: TGCGCCAGCAGTGATGGAAATTTAGCCAAAAACATTCAGTACTTC. Amino acid sequence: CASSDGNLAKNIQYF.

This rearrangement joins TRBV20-1 to TRBJ1-1, with TRBD1 identical over 10 bases. CDR1 DFQATT and CDR2 SNEGSKA come from the germline V gene (reference sequence). V shed 3 bases, J shed 4 bases, and the junction held 5 bases outside the gene matches. The CDR3 is 14 amino acids. Here the CDR3 DNA reads TGCAGTGCTAGGAGGACAGGGGGTTCCACTGAAGCTTTCTTT. Protein product: CSARRTGGSTEAFF.

This clonotype appeared many times. The V gene is TRBV12-3 or TRBV12-4, the J gene TRBJ2-2; D possibly corresponds to TRBD1 (6 bases). V shed 5 bases and J shed 3 bases, with 19 bases lying between them. CDR3 length: 17 residues. The CDR3 DNA follows: TGTGCCAGCAGTCCCATCCTACAGGGTGTGGACACCGGGGAGCTGTTTTTT. It encodes CASSPILQGVDTGELFF.

In its sample, this clonotype was seen many times. The chain carries TRBV30 and TRBJ2-7; possibly TRBD1 for D (6 bases). Germline CDR1 is GTSNPN and CDR2 is SVGIG (reference sequence). Trimming cost V 4 bases and J 3 bases, with 7 bases left between them. This CDR3 region has 11 residues. As DNA, the CDR3 is TGTGCCTGGATACAGGGCTACGAGCAGTACTTC. Its protein product is CAWIQGYEQYF.

In this sample, this clonotype turned up many times. This chain connects TRBV24-1 to TRBJ1-1; TRBD1 aligns across 8 bases. The CDR3 sequence is 18 residues long. V shed 1 base and J 5 bases; nucleotides not matched to a gene: 14. Germline lookup yields CDR1 KGHDR and CDR2 SFDVKD. The CDR3 spells CATSDLQGVSLLPTEAFF. The CDR3 nucleotides read TGTGCCACCAGTGATTTACAGGGGGTGTCCCTTCTCCCAACTGAAGCTTTCTTT.

In its sample, this clonotype was seen many times. The V and J genes are TRBV6-1 and TRBJ2-7; a possible D gene is TRBD2 (5 bases). Looked up from germline, CDR1 is MNHNS and CDR2 is SASEGT. The V end lost 4 bases, the J end lost 1 base, and 23 bases lay between the germline ends. The CDR3 has 18 residues. The CDR3 loop reads CASSAGSPRLTGSYEQYF. The CDR3 region has the DNA TGTGCCAGCAGTGCAGGCTCCCCCCGGCTCACGGGGTCCTACGAGCAGTACTTC.